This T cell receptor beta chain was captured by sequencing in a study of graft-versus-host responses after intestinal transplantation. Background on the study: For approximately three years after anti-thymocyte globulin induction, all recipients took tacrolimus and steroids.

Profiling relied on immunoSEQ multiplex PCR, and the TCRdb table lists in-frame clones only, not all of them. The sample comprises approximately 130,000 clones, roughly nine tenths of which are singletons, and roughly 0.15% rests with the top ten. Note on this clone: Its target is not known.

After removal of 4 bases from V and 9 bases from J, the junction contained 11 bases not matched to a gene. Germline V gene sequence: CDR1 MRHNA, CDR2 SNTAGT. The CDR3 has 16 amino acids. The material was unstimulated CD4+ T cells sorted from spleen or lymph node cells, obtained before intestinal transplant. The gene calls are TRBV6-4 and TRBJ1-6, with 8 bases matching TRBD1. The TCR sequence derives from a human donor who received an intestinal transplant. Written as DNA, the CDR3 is TGTGCCAGCAGTGCCCTGGGGACAGGACTTGGTTCACCCCTCCACTTT. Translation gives CASSALGTGLGSPLHF.